The 22 T cell receptor beta chains in this list originate from one sample, sequenced in a study of OX40 agonist ivuxolimab in advanced cancers. Libraries were prepared by immunoSEQ multiplex PCR; TCRdb keeps only in-frame clonotypes and omits some of them. The data contain 75,000 to 80,000 clones, around 88% of them singletons. The sample in question was CD4+ or CD8+ T cells sorted from blood, obtained in a trial of the OX40 agonist ivuxolimab. The receptors stem from an adult with an advanced solid tumor such as melanoma, head and neck, liver or kidney cancer.

The chain combines TRBV27 with TRBJ1-1, with TRBD1 as a possible D gene (5 bases). The CDR3 covers 19 residues. V was cut by 6 bases and J by 1 base, with 27 bases left in between. Looked up from germline, CDR1 is MNHEY and CDR2 is SMNVEV (reference sequence). The DNA of the CDR3 is TGTGCCAGCAGGAGCTACGATGGGGTCTGGGGCGGTGAGAACACTGAAGCTTTCTTT. It encodes CASRSYDGVWGGENTEAFF.

As regards this clone: This same CDR3 is encoded by further DNA sequences in the sample. This chain uses TRBV19 with TRBJ2-7, with D possibly being TRBD1 (6 bases). The germline gives CDR1 LNHDA, CDR2 SQIVND (reference sequence). This CDR3 is 13 amino acids long. Trimming took off 4 bases at V and 3 bases at J, with 10 bases between the two ends. The CDR3 region is CASSTKQGYEQYF. The DNA of the CDR3 is TGTGCCAGTAGTACGAAACAGGGCTACGAGCAGTACTTC.

This chain connects TRBV19 to TRBJ2-5; D is perhaps TRBD1 (6 bases). V was cut by 3 bases and J by 5 bases, with 13 bases left in between. CDR3 length: 14 amino acids. Germline loops: CDR1 LNHDA, CDR2 SQIVND (reference sequence). The CDR3 nucleotides are TGTGCCAGTAGTATGGGGGCTCTGGAGGAGACCCAGTACTTC. This encodes CASSMGALEETQYF.

V is TRBV5-6 and J is TRBJ1-4; D gene ambiguous. Germline assignment: CDR1 SGHDT and CDR2 YYEEEE. V was trimmed by 3 bases and J by 4 bases, leaving 7 bases between them. The CDR3 has 13 residues. The chain's CDR3 is CASSSLINEKLFF. The DNA of the CDR3 is TGTGCCAGCAGCTCCTTGATTAATGAAAAACTGTTTTTT. Drawing the rest from reference TRBV5-6 and TRBJ1-4, the complete variable domain is DAGVTQSPTHLIKTRGQQVTLRCSPKSGHDTVSWYQQALGQGPQFIFQYYEEEERQRGNFPDRFSGHQFPNYSSELNVNALLLGDSALYLCASSSLINEKLFFGSGTQLSVL.

The chain has TRBV4-1 and TRBJ2-5; tentatively, D is TRBD1 or TRBD2 (6 bases each). This CDR3 region has 17 residues. Trimming shortened V by 3 bases and J by 2 bases, and 19 bases separated the two germline ends. From germline, CDR1 is MGHRA and CDR2 YSYEKL. The CDR3 sequence is CASSQGVRGDLQETQYF. CDR3 DNA: TGCGCCAGCAGCCAGGGGGTGAGGGGGGATCTTCAAGAGACCCAGTACTTC.

This clone appeared once. The chain has TRBV5-1 and TRBJ1-5; the D gene is possibly TRBD1 (5 bases). Trimming took off 5 bases at V and 0 bases at J, with 9 bases between the two ends. Germline CDR1 reads SGHRS; CDR2 reads YFSETQ. The CDR3 totals 14 residues. The DNA for the CDR3 is TGCGCCAGCAGAGAGGGGCTTAGCAATCAGCCCCAGCATTTT. Translated, it gives CASREGLSNQPQHF.

V gene TRBV5-1 combines with J gene TRBJ2-1; either TRBD1 or TRBD2 may supply D (5 bases each). The CDR3 is 13 residues long. Germline loops: CDR1 SGHRS, CDR2 YFSETQ. Trimming pared 4 bases from V and 2 bases from J, leaving 7 bases between. The CDR3 is CASSRDPYNEQFF. As DNA, the CDR3 is TGCGCCAGCAGCAGGGACCCCTACAATGAGCAGTTCTTC. Supplemented by reference TRBV5-1 and TRBJ2-1, the full variable domain reads KAGVTQTPRYLIKTRGQQVTLSCSPISGHRSVSWYQQTPGQGLQFLFEYFSETQRNKGNFPGRFSGRQFSNSRSEMNVSTLELGDSALYLCASSRDPYNEQFFGPGTRLTVL.

The chain links TRBV29-1 to TRBJ1-4; TRBD1 agrees at 9 bases. V was pared by 5 bases and J by 0 bases, with 10 bases of the junction left unmatched. Germline V gene data show CDR1 as SQVTM and CDR2 as ANQGSEA. The CDR3 totals 17 residues. This chain's CDR3 is CSVKHRGLLATNEKLFF. The DNA for the CDR3 is TGCAGCGTTAAGCACAGGGGGCTTTTGGCAACTAATGAAAAACTGTTTTTT.

The gene calls are TRBV5-1 and TRBJ1-2; D is unresolved. V was clipped by 3 bases and J by 7 bases, with 13 bases between them. The CDR3 is 13 residues long. Germline V gene data show CDR1 as SGHRS and CDR2 as YFSETQ. CDR3 DNA: TGCGCCAGCAGCTGGGCGGGCGAAGGTGGCTACACCTTC. As protein: CASSWAGEGGYTF.

Only a few counts were recorded for this clone. V gene TRBV10-3 combines with J gene TRBJ1-5; perhaps TRBD1 as D (5 bases). CDR1 ENHRY and CDR2 SYGVKD come from the germline V gene. CDR3 size: 15 residues. Trimming left V 2 bases short and J 6 bases short, with 14 bases between. The CDR3 nucleotides read TGTGCCATCAGTGAGCGGGGGGGACCTAGTCAGCCCCAGCATTTT. Its protein product is CAISERGGPSQPQHF.

The chain combines TRBV7-2 with TRBJ2-1; no definite D call. Trimming took off 3 bases at V and 6 bases at J, with 9 bases between the two ends. The CDR3 sequence is 13 residues long. Germline V gene lookup returns CDR1 SGHTA and CDR2 FQGNSA. The CDR3 loop reads CASSFGLSNEQFF. The CDR3 DNA is TGTGCCAGCAGCTTCGGCTTAAGCAATGAGCAGTTCTTC.

The chain joins TRBV18 to TRBJ2-3; 12 bases align to TRBD2. CDR3 size: 17 residues. The germline CDR1 and CDR2 sequences are KGHSH and LQKENI. The junction had 9 bases not matched to a gene; V was cut back by 6 bases and J by 2 bases. Here the CDR3 reads CASSLIRTSGITDTQYF. CDR3 coding DNA: TGTGCCAGCTCCCTCATCCGGACTAGCGGGATCACAGATACGCAGTATTTT.

The J gene is TRBJ1-4, the V gene TRBV15, with TRBD1 as a possible D gene (6 bases). Germline V CDR1 and CDR2: LNHNV, YYDKDF (reference sequence). The CDR3 covers 16 residues. V lost 0 bases and J lost 8, with 16 bases in between. Written as DNA, the CDR3 is TGTGCCACCAGCAGAGATAGAACAGGGTCGAGGGAAAAACTGTTTTTT. This translates into CATSRDRTGSREKLFF.

The V gene is TRBV2, the J gene TRBJ2-3; possibly TRBD1 for D (5 bases). Trimming removed 2 bases at V and 5 bases at J, with 8 bases between. The CDR3 has 13 residues. Per the germline V gene, CDR1 is SNHLY and CDR2 is FYNNEI. DNA of the CDR3: TGTGCCAGCAGTGAAACAGGCAGAGATACGCAGTATTTT. Translation: CASSETGRDTQYF.

This chain's CDR3 is CAVRLAPTDTQYF. The CDR3 DNA follows: TGTGCCGTCCGACTAGCCCCCACAGATACGCAGTATTTT. V is TRBV6-5 and J is TRBJ2-3, with 7 bases that match TRBD2. The germline CDR1 and CDR2 sequences are MNHEY and SVGAGI. J was trimmed by 2 bases and V by 11 bases; bases with no gene match: 7. The CDR3 extends over 13 amino acids.

The chain couples TRBV9 to TRBJ2-2, with D uncertain. The CDR3 totals 15 residues. The germline V gene encodes CDR1 SGDLS and CDR2 YYNGEE. V was shortened by 0 bases and J by 5 bases, with 11 bases between the two germline ends. DNA for the CDR3: TGTGCCAGCAGCGTAGCTACGGAAGCGACCGGGGAGCTGTTTTTT. This encodes CASSVATEATGELFF.

The chain uses TRBV6-1 and TRBJ1-5, with D possibly matching TRBD1 (6 bases). The CDR3 contains 15 residues. CDR1 is MNHNS, CDR2 SASEGT, per germline. The V end was cut by 8 bases, the J end by 4 bases, with 18 bases between. CDR3 sequence: CASQGQGDKNQPQHF. CDR3 nucleotides: TGTGCCAGCCAGGGGCAGGGCGATAAGAATCAGCCCCAGCATTTT.

V and J are TRBV18 and TRBJ2-7; either TRBD1 or TRBD2 may fit D (6 bases each). CDR1 KGHSH and CDR2 LQKENI come from the germline V gene. The CDR3 has 14 residues. Trimming shortened V by 2 bases and J by 4 bases, and 12 bases separated the two germline ends. CDR3 in amino acids: CASSPNRGGYEQYF. In DNA, the CDR3 is TGTGCCAGCTCACCAAACAGAGGGGGGTACGAGCAGTACTTC. Looking up the rest from reference TRBV18 and TRBJ2-7 gives the full variable domain: NAGVMQNPRHLVRRRGQEARLRCSPMKGHSHVYWYRQLPEEGLKFMVYLQKENIIDESGMPKERFSAEFPKEGPSILRIQQVVRGDSAAYFCASSPNRGGYEQYFGPGTRLTVT.

The rearrangement joins TRBV2 to TRBJ2-7, with D maybe TRBD2 (5 bases). CDR3 size: 14 residues. Germline CDR1 is SNHLY and CDR2 is FYNNEI. The V gene lost 8 bases and the J gene lost 1 base, with 15 bases spanning the gap. The CDR3 sequence is CASGAEMISYEQYF. As DNA, the CDR3 is TGTGCCAGCGGAGCGGAGATGATATCCTACGAGCAGTACTTC. The full variable domain, completed using reference TRBV2 and TRBJ2-7, is EPEVTQTPSHQVTQMGQEVILRCVPISNHLYFYWYRQILGQKVEFLVSFYNNEISEKSEIFDDQFSVERPDGSNFTLKIRSTKLEDSAMYFCASGAEMISYEQYFGPGTRLTVT.

The chain uses TRBV7-9 and TRBJ1-5; D call uncertain. The CDR3 totals 14 residues. Germline assignment: CDR1 SEHNR and CDR2 FQNEAQ (reference sequence). V was clipped by 7 bases and J by 3 bases, with 13 bases between them. CDR3 sequence reads: CASTRAGTNQPQHF. CDR3 sequence (DNA): TGTGCCAGCACCCGGGCGGGTACCAATCAGCCCCAGCATTTT.

The gene calls are TRBV5-8 and TRBJ2-1; TRBD1 agrees at 10 bases. V lost 1 base, J lost 7 bases, and 8 bases stayed unmatched. CDR1 and CDR2 (germline): SGHTS, YDEGEE. The CDR3 extends over 16 amino acids. The CDR3 DNA reads TGTGCCAGCAGCTTGTCCCATCCGGGACAGGGGAATGAGCAGTTCTTC. Protein: CASSLSHPGQGNEQFF. Looking up the rest from reference TRBV5-8 and TRBJ2-1 gives the full variable domain: EAGVTQSPTHLIKTRGQQATLRCSPISGHTSVYWYQQALGLGLQFLLWYDEGEERNRGNFPPRFSGRQFPNYSSELNVNALELEDSALYLCASSLSHPGQGNEQFFGPGTRLTVL.

The chain has TRBV6-1 and TRBJ1-6; D gene unclear. Per germline, CDR1 MNHNS and CDR2 SASEGT. The CDR3 length is 13 residues. Trimming left V 7 bases short and J 6 bases short, with 10 bases between. The chain's CDR3 is CASKGARNSPLHF. The CDR3 DNA reads as TGTGCCAGCAAGGGAGCACGTAATTCACCCCTCCACTTT.